The 21 T cell receptor beta chains below all came from one sample that was sequenced in a study of T-cell reconstitution after alpha-beta-depleted transplantation in children (TCRdb year 2016). Libraries were made using PCR. TCRdb shows the sequencer as Illumina HiSeq 2500. To normalize quantification of the TCRbeta repertoire, the TCR libraries were built with molecular barcoding that relied on unique molecular identifiers. The public reads were reanalyzed by TCRdb: fastp trimming at Q25, MiXCR alignment, in-frame beta chains only. Entries that share a CDR3 protein sequence are merged under the most common genes and DNA. Counted in this sample were a few hundred thousand distinct CDR3 sequences; about a fifth of them appeared once. In total, the top ten clones hold around 3.9% of the sample. Sequenced material: PBMCs from the stem cell graft donor, taken from the stem cell graft. Source of these receptors: a human donor who donated a stem cell graft to a child with acute myeloid leukemia.

In this sample, this clonotype turned up a few times. The CDR3 protein is CASSLGGESYGYTF. CDR3 DNA: TGTGCCAGCAGCTTAGGCGGAGAGAGCTATGGCTACACCTTC. This chain uses TRBV7-9 with TRBJ1-2; D call uncertain. CDR3 length equals 14 residues. The germline gives CDR1 SEHNR, CDR2 FQNEAQ (reference sequence). V gave up 1 base and J gave up 4 bases, with 10 bases separating them.

The sample holds a few counts of this clonotype. The chain combines TRBV3-1 with TRBJ2-1, with 7 bases that match TRBD2. CDR1 is LGHDT, CDR2 YNNKEL, per germline (reference sequence). The V and J ends lost 3 bases and 1 base, in that order; junction bases with no gene match: 6. The CDR3 totals 16 residues. DNA for the CDR3: TGTGCCAGCAGCCAGCTAGCTAGCGGATCCTACAATGAGCAGTTCTTC. Protein sequence: CASSQLASGSYNEQFF.

The J gene is TRBJ2-3, the V gene TRBV29-1; no definite D call. Trimming removed 0 bases from V and 1 base from J, with 17 bases in between. Germline CDR1 is SQVTM and CDR2 is ANQGSEA. This CDR3 contains 17 residues. DNA of the CDR3: TGCAGCGTTGAAGATCGGGTCCCCGGCCACGGCACAGATACGCAGTATTTT. Encoded protein: CSVEDRVPGHGTDTQYF.

This clonotype was seen a few times. V and J are TRBV28 and TRBJ1-2; D is perhaps TRBD1 (6 bases). CDR3 size: 11 residues. Trimming removed 8 bases from V and 4 bases from J, with 8 bases in between. The germline V gene has CDR1 MDHEN and CDR2 SYDVKM. The DNA for the CDR3 is TGTGCCAGCTGGACAGTCTATGGCTACACCTTC. Protein product: CASWTVYGYTF.

This chain links TRBV3-1 with TRBJ2-7; 10 nucleotides agree with TRBD2. The CDR3 is made up of 15 amino acids. Trimming cost V 5 bases and J 5 bases; bases outside gene matches: 9. Germline assignment: CDR1 LGHDT and CDR2 YNNKEL (reference sequence). The CDR3 region is CASSDRRTSGNEQYF. In DNA form, the CDR3 reads TGTGCCAGCAGCGATCGAAGGACTAGCGGAAACGAGCAGTACTTC.

The chain couples TRBV6-4 to TRBJ1-2; D is unresolved. From germline, CDR1 is MRHNA and CDR2 SNTAGT. V lost 3 bases and J 8 bases, leaving 13 bases between the germline ends. There are 13 residues in the CDR3. CDR3 loop: CASSEGDSRGYTF. The CDR3 nucleotides read TGTGCCAGCAGTGAAGGTGATAGTCGAGGCTACACCTTC.

This clonotype was picked up a small number of times. This sequence joins TRBV20-1 and TRBJ1-2; TRBD1 aligns across 10 bases. Germline V gene data show CDR1 as DFQATT and CDR2 as SNEGSKA (reference sequence). This CDR3 is built from 14 residues. With 5 bases clipped from V and 2 bases from J, the junction kept 5 bases outside the gene matches. The DNA of the CDR3 is TGCAGTGCTTGCCCGACAGGGGGCAACTATGGCTACACCTTC. It specifies CSACPTGGNYGYTF.

This clonotype was seen a few times. This rearrangement joins TRBV20-1 to TRBJ1-2, with unresolved D. This CDR3 region has 10 residues. Germline CDR1 DFQATT, CDR2 SNEGSKA (reference sequence). With 0 bases removed from V and 13 bases from J, the gap between germline ends came to 9 bases. CDR3 nucleotide sequence: TGCAGTGCTAGAGAGTCAGCCGGCACCTTC. Translated, it gives CSARESAGTF.

V is TRBV5-8 and J is TRBJ2-7; 12 bases are a match to TRBD1. Germline CDR1 and CDR2: SGHTS and YDEGEE. The V and J ends lost 1 base and 1 base, in that order; junction bases with no gene match: 3. The CDR3 consists of 16 residues. The CDR3 spells CASSLKGQGASYEQYF. DNA for the CDR3: TGTGCCAGCAGCTTGAAGGGACAGGGGGCTTCCTACGAGCAGTACTTC.

In its sample, this clonotype was seen a few times. The chain carries TRBV4-2 and TRBJ2-1, with 13 nucleotides matching TRBD2. The CDR3 loop spans 18 amino acids. V trimming: 4 bases; J trimming: 7 bases; junction bases outside the gene matches: 13. The germline CDR1 and CDR2 sequences are LGHNA and YNFKEQ. The CDR3 DNA follows: TGTGCCAGCAGCCGAGGACTAGCGGGAGAAATTGAGGGGAATGAGCAGTTCTTC. Amino acids: CASSRGLAGEIEGNEQFF.

Worth noting for this clonotype: One base away lies a much larger clone, so this may be a sequencing read error. J is TRBJ1-5 and V is TRBV12-3 or TRBV12-4; the match to TRBD1 covers 8 bases. The CDR3 extends over 15 amino acids. CDR3 in amino acids: CASSRGQGKVVPHHF. As DNA, the CDR3 is TGTGCCAGCAGCCGCGGACAGGGCAAGGTTGTGCCCCATCATTTT.

This clonotype was recorded many times. The rearrangement joins TRBV9 to TRBJ2-1, with no clear D. Germline CDR1 and CDR2: SGDLS and YYNGEE. CDR3 length: 14 amino acids. V was clipped by 0 bases and J by 5 bases, with 9 bases between them. CDR3 in amino acids: CASSVGGGHNEQFF. The CDR3 DNA is TGTGCCAGCAGCGTAGGTGGCGGCCACAATGAGCAGTTCTTC.

The table lists this clonotype with a few counts. V is TRBV12-3 or TRBV12-4 and J is TRBJ2-7; no clear D gene. The CDR3 has 14 residues. V lost 1 base and J lost 5, with 12 bases in between. The CDR3 DNA follows: TGTGCCAGCAGTTTAGAAACGGACGGACACGAGCAGTACTTC. As protein: CASSLETDGHEQYF.

Ten or more counts support this clonotype. This chain joins TRBV12-3 or TRBV12-4 and TRBJ2-5; TRBD2 aligns across 8 bases. The CDR3 contains 15 residues. Germline trimming cut 5 bases from V and 4 bases from J; bases unmatched to any gene: 9. The CDR3 nucleotides are TGTGCCAGCAGTCTTATAGCGGGATCGGGAGAGACCCAGTACTTC. The encoded protein is CASSLIAGSGETQYF.

This sequence joins TRBV12-3 or TRBV12-4 and TRBJ1-1; 7 nucleotides align to TRBD1. The ends lost 3 bases at V and 4 bases at J; junction bases unmatched: 5. This CDR3 region has 14 residues. CDR3 sequence reads: CASSLTGWSTEAFF. Written as DNA, the CDR3 is TGTGCCAGCAGTTTGACAGGGTGGAGCACTGAAGCTTTCTTT.

The table lists this clonotype with a few counts. The genes are TRBV24-1 and TRBJ2-2; 8 positions agree with TRBD2. CDR3 length: 16 amino acids. CDR1 is KGHDR and CDR2 is SFDVKD in the germline V gene. V lost 4 bases and J lost 2; bases outside the gene matches: 5. CDR3 DNA: TGTGCCACCAGTGAAACCGGGACTAGAAACACCGGGGAGCTGTTTTTT. This gives the protein CATSETGTRNTGELFF.

The chain uses TRBV5-1 and TRBJ2-7, with D possibly called TRBD1 or TRBD2 (6 bases each). Trimming stripped 4 bases from V and 1 base from J, with 15 bases between. Germline CDR1 reads SGHRS; CDR2 reads YFSETQ. The CDR3 totals 15 residues. CDR3 region: CASSQTRGRSYEQYF. CDR3 DNA sequence: TGCGCCAGCAGCCAAACCCGGGGGCGGTCCTACGAGCAGTACTTC.

This clonotype appeared many times. The rearrangement uses TRBV12-3 or TRBV12-4 and TRBJ2-7; 13 positions match TRBD2. The V gene end was trimmed by 4 bases and the J gene end by 4 bases; junction bases not matched to a gene: 7. This CDR3 comprises 16 residues. CDR3 sequence reads: CASSSRTSGSLYEQYF. In DNA, the CDR3 is TGTGCCAGCAGTTCCAGGACTAGCGGGAGTTTGTACGAGCAGTACTTC.

This clonotype appeared a few times. The chain couples TRBV18 to TRBJ2-2; TRBD2 agrees at 14 bases. The CDR3 runs 18 residues. CDR1 and CDR2 from the germline V gene are KGHSH and LQKENI. V lost 3 bases and J lost 5; bases outside the gene matches: 8. CDR3 coding DNA: TGTGCCAGCTCACCGCGAGGACTAGCGGGAGGACGGACCGGGGAGCTGTTTTTT. Protein sequence: CASSPRGLAGGRTGELFF. The whole variable domain, filled in from reference TRBV18 and TRBJ2-2, reads NAGVMQNPRHLVRRRGQEARLRCSPMKGHSHVYWYRQLPEEGLKFMVYLQKENIIDESGMPKERFSAEFPKEGPSILRIQQVVRGDSAAYFCASSPRGLAGGRTGELFFGEGSRLTVL.

This clonotype was seen a handful of times. This chain links TRBV20-1 with TRBJ2-3; TRBD2 matches at 10 bases. Germline CDR1 DFQATT, CDR2 SNEGSKA (reference sequence). The J segment lost 4 bases and the V segment lost 5 bases, leaving 9 bases of the junction unmatched. CDR3 size: 15 residues. CDR3 residues: CSAGLLAGWADTQYF. As DNA, the CDR3 is TGCAGTGCTGGGTTACTAGCGGGGTGGGCAGATACGCAGTATTTT.

The chain couples TRBV12-5 to TRBJ2-7; D is undetermined. Germline V CDR1 and CDR2: LGHNT, FRNRAP. The germline V and J ends were trimmed by 1 base and 6 bases, with 7 bases remaining between them. The length of the CDR3 is 12 residues. The CDR3 sequence is CASGLGLGEQYF. In DNA form, the CDR3 reads TGTGCTAGTGGTTTGGGATTGGGCGAGCAGTACTTC.